The clone carrying this T cell receptor (beta chain) has a count of ten or more. Its matching antigen is unknown. TCRdb processed the reads anew with MiXCR; each CDR3 protein has one entry. Of roughly 90,000 distinct CDR3 sequences listed, 25% to 30% were seen once; the top ten hold approximately 71%. This sample is drawn from a study of T cell repertoires in cytomegalovirus infection. Across the study: Matching HLA type and CMV infection were both indicated by public TCR beta signatures.

General observations from the study: Clonotype analysis showed dominance of the ex vivo response by HLA-C-restricted CMV-specific TCR beta clonotypes.

Germline CDR1 is LNHDA and CDR2 is SQIVND (reference sequence). Germline trimming cut 0 bases from V and 5 bases from J; bases unmatched to any gene: 5. The CDR3 has 15 amino acids. This sample comprised CD8+ T cells from cultured PBMCs, obtained from culture after CMV antigen stimulation. The origin of this receptor is a human donor in good health (CMV status not recorded). Some clones in this sample may be carry-over from other donors' samples. V is TRBV19 and J is TRBJ1-1; 8 bases map to TRBD1. The CDR3 sequence is CASSIDDRGNTEAFF. The CDR3 DNA follows: TGTGCCAGTAGTATAGATGACAGGGGAAATACTGAAGCTTTCTTT.